This passage covers 10 T cell receptor beta chains from one sample sequenced in a study of T-cell memory formation after mild COVID-19. TCRdb redid the calling of the 5' RACE reads with MiXCR, one entry per CDR3 protein. Of roughly 150,000 distinct CDR3 sequences in the sample, roughly 13% were seen once. The sequencing sample was made of PBMCs or a T cell subset sorted from them (not recorded which). The source is an adult woman who had mild COVID-19 (a few samples of this study predate the infection). Cell type and time point are not known.

This clonotype was recorded at least ten times. The chain carries TRBV7-2 and TRBJ2-7; 9 bases line up with TRBD1. Germline V CDR1 and CDR2: SGHTA, FQGNSA. This CDR3 has 14 amino acids. V shed 7 bases, J shed 3 bases, and the junction held 7 bases outside the gene matches. For the CDR3, the DNA is TGTGCCAGCACCGAGAGACAGGGGGTCTACGAGCAGTACTTC. It encodes CASTERQGVYEQYF.

The table lists this clonotype with many counts. The gene calls are TRBV12-3 or TRBV12-4 and TRBJ1-1; a possible D gene is TRBD1 (5 bases). Trimming stripped 3 bases from V and 4 bases from J, with 9 bases between. The CDR3 spans 13 residues. CDR3: CASSFAGITEAFF. The CDR3 region has the DNA TGTGCCAGCAGTTTTGCAGGGATCACTGAAGCTTTCTTT.

The sample holds a few counts of this clonotype. The chain links TRBV12-3 or TRBV12-4 to TRBJ2-7, with TRBD2 identical over 8 bases. V trimming: 5 bases; J trimming: 5 bases; junction bases outside the gene matches: 8. This CDR3 region has 14 residues. CDR3 sequence reads: CASSTSGRYNEQYF. The DNA of the CDR3 is TGTGCCAGCAGTACCAGCGGGAGATACAACGAGCAGTACTTC.

The rearrangement joins TRBV5-1 to TRBJ2-7; 12 bases line up with TRBD2. Germline V gives CDR1 SGHRS, CDR2 YFSETQ. The CDR3 has 16 amino acids. The V and J ends lost 0 bases and 3 bases, in that order; junction bases with no gene match: 4. CDR3 protein: CASSLGLAGGNYEQYF. In DNA form, the CDR3 reads TGCGCCAGCAGCTTGGGTCTAGCGGGAGGGAACTACGAGCAGTACTTC.

In this sample, this clonotype turned up a few times. The chain uses TRBV7-9 and TRBJ2-5, with 11 bases matching TRBD2. Per the germline V gene, CDR1 is SEHNR and CDR2 is FQNEAQ (reference sequence). V shed 2 bases, J shed 4 bases, and the junction held 6 bases outside the gene matches. The CDR3 is 16 amino acids. The CDR3 sequence is CASSLIRGLAGETQYF. As DNA, the CDR3 is TGTGCCAGCAGCTTAATCCGTGGACTAGCGGGAGAGACCCAGTACTTC.

This chain joins TRBV7-6 and TRBJ2-1, with 8 positions matching TRBD2. From germline, CDR1 is SGHVS and CDR2 FNYEAQ. This CDR3 contains 15 residues. V lost 2 bases to trimming and J lost 8 bases; unmatched junction nucleotides: 8. The CDR3 bases are TGTGCCAGCAGCTTACGGGGGGGAGAGTTCGATGAGCAGTTCTTC. Protein: CASSLRGGEFDEQFF. Together with reference TRBV7-6 and TRBJ2-1, the CDR3 gives the full variable domain: GAGVSQSPRYKVTKRGQDVALRCDPISGHVSLYWYRQALGQGPEFLTYFNYEAQQDKSGLPNDRFSAERPEGSISTLTIQRTEQRDSAMYRCASSLRGGEFDEQFFGPGTRLTVL.

This clonotype was recorded many times. The chain couples TRBV2 to TRBJ2-7; 14 bases fit TRBD2. Germline CDR1 is SNHLY and CDR2 is FYNNEI. The CDR3 has 15 amino acids. The V segment lost 7 bases and the J segment 3 bases; nucleotides outside the gene matches: 5. The CDR3 sequence is CASIAGTSGGYEQYF. CDR3 sequence (DNA): TGTGCCAGCATCGCCGGGACTAGCGGGGGCTACGAGCAGTACTTC.

This clonotype was recorded a few times. The CDR3, as DNA: TGTGCCAGCACCCCCAGCGGGCCCCCCTACGAGCAGTACTTC. Amino acids: CASTPSGPPYEQYF. This chain connects TRBV6-2 or TRBV6-3 to TRBJ2-7; possibly TRBD2 for D (6 bases). Germline V gene sequence: CDR1 MNHEY, CDR2 SVGEGT. V dropped 7 bases and J dropped 2 bases, with 15 bases sitting between them. The CDR3 has 14 amino acids.

The rearrangement uses TRBV6-2 or TRBV6-3 and TRBJ2-5; TRBD2 might be the D (6 bases). The CDR3 sequence is 13 residues long. V lost 7 bases and J 5 bases, leaving 14 bases between the germline ends. Per germline, CDR1 MNHEY and CDR2 SVGEGT. The chain's CDR3 is CASTKRESETQYF. DNA for the CDR3: TGTGCCAGCACGAAACGGGAGTCGGAGACCCAGTACTTC.

J is TRBJ2-7 and V is TRBV29-1; D is perhaps TRBD2 (6 bases). The CDR3 sequence is 14 residues long. V was cut by 3 bases and J by 3 bases, with 15 bases left in between. Germline loops: CDR1 SQVTM, CDR2 ANQGSEA. This CDR3 is CSVEEGTGLYEQYF. In nucleotides, the CDR3 is TGCAGCGTTGAGGAGGGCACGGGGCTCTACGAGCAGTACTTC.